The 30 T cell receptor beta chains in this list originate from one sample, sequenced in a study of blood T cell repertoires in COVID-19 (TCRdb year 2020). Receptors were amplified or captured by the immunoSEQ multiplex PCR assay. TCRdb's version of the immuneACCESS table is confined to in-frame rearrangements and falls short of the full clone set. An unresolved V gene accounts for under half of the shortfall where checked; the remainder is of unknown origin. This sample holds 150,000 or so clones; roughly 88% were observed only once. Together, the top ten hold 10% of the sample. The sample was peripheral blood. The receptors shown here come from a man between 50 and 59 years old with acute or convalescent COVID-19.

V usage is TRBV7-9 and J usage is TRBJ1-5; 8 nucleotides align to TRBD1. Germline trimming cut 5 bases from V and 5 bases from J; bases unmatched to any gene: 8. The CDR3 length is 15 residues. Germline V gene data show CDR1 as SEHNR and CDR2 as FQNEAQ (reference sequence). CDR3: CASSPPGGRDQPQHF. Here the CDR3 DNA reads TGTGCCAGCAGCCCCCCAGGGGGCAGGGATCAGCCCCAGCATTTT. Complete variable domain (other parts from reference TRBV7-9 and TRBJ1-5): DTGVSQNPRHKITKRGQNVTFRCDPISEHNRLYWYRQTLGQGPEFLTYFQNEAQLEKSRLLSDRFSAERPKGSFSTLEIQRTEQGDSAMYLCASSPPGGRDQPQHFGDGTRLSIL.

The CDR3 nucleotides read TGCACCACGGGAGGGGACTATGGCTACACCTTC. Protein sequence: CTTGGDYGYTF. This chain uses TRBV29-1 with TRBJ1-2, with D possibly TRBD1 on 5 matching bases. The CDR3 covers 11 residues. CDR1 is SQVTM and CDR2 is ANQGSEA in the germline V gene.

This chain uses TRBV5-4 with TRBJ2-7; 12 bases are a match to TRBD2. V was clipped by 4 bases and J by 6 bases; unmatched bases: 8. CDR1 is SGHNT and CDR2 is YYREEE in the germline V gene (reference sequence). CDR3 length: 15 residues. CDR3: CASSAPGLAGSEQYF. For the CDR3, the DNA is TGTGCCAGCAGCGCACCGGGACTAGCGGGTTCCGAGCAGTACTTC.

The rearrangement links TRBV6-5 to TRBJ1-2; 7 positions agree with TRBD1. The CDR3 sequence is 13 residues long. CDR1 MNHEY and CDR2 SVGAGI come from the germline V gene. J was trimmed by 4 bases and V by 5 bases; bases with no gene match: 4. DNA of the CDR3: TGTGCCAGCAGTCCGCGACAGGGCTATGGCTACACCTTC. Translating it yields CASSPRQGYGYTF.

This clone occurred a few times. CDR3 sequence reads: CAISEHPQETQYF. In nucleotides, the CDR3 is TGTGCCATCAGTGAGCACCCCCAGGAGACCCAGTACTTC. J is TRBJ2-5 and V is TRBV10-3; D unresolved. Germline V lookup: CDR1 ENHRY, CDR2 SYGVKD. Deletions cut 2 bases from V and 5 bases from J, with 9 bases between. The CDR3 contains 13 residues.

This chain connects TRBV27 to TRBJ1-2, with a possible D match to TRBD1 (6 bases). CDR3 length equals 13 residues. Trimming shortened V by 7 bases and J by 7 bases, and 16 bases separated the two germline ends. CDR1 and CDR2 (germline): MNHEY, SMNVEV (reference sequence). CDR3 residues: CASTPWGGGGYTF. CDR3 nucleotides: TGTGCCAGCACCCCGTGGGGGGGCGGTGGCTACACCTTC.

For the CDR3, the DNA is TGTGCCAGCAGCCTAGACAGTCTCTATGGCTACACCTTC. It specifies CASSLDSLYGYTF. The chain employs TRBV6-6 and TRBJ1-2; perhaps TRBD1 as D (5 bases). The V gene's germline CDR1 is MNHNY and CDR2 SVGAGI (reference sequence). Trimming took off 6 bases at V and 4 bases at J, with 12 bases between the two ends. This CDR3 comprises 13 residues.

This chain connects TRBV25-1 to TRBJ1-4; TRBD1 agrees at 8 bases. The CDR3 runs to 14 residues. With V trimmed by 6 bases and J by 8 bases, 8 bases remained unmatched. The germline CDR1 and CDR2 sequences are MGHDK and SYGVNS. Here the CDR3 reads CASSPTGVVEKLFF. The CDR3 coding sequence is TGTGCCAGCAGCCCGACAGGGGTAGTCGAAAAACTGTTTTTT.

The J gene is TRBJ2-7, the V gene TRBV5-1; the D gene is possibly TRBD1 (7 bases). Germline CDR1 SGHRS, CDR2 YFSETQ. Trimming removed 4 bases at V and 1 base at J, with 15 bases between. The CDR3 has 15 residues. The CDR3 loop is CASSPLAGQSYEQYF. CDR3 DNA sequence: TGCGCCAGCAGCCCTCTGGCGGGACAGTCCTACGAGCAGTACTTC.

Comment on this clone: No conserved phenylalanine or tryptophan ends this CDR3, so it is likely a read error. No DNA is shown, since the ends of the CDR3 on it are uncertain; the CDR3 is the one TCRdb lists. The chain uses TRBV7-2 and TRBJ2-7; the DNA was not compared with TRBD2, the D call given in the table. The CDR3 numbers 12 amino acids, ends counted. Germline CDR1 is SGHTA and CDR2 is FQGNSA. CDR3 sequence: CASSLTPAPSGN.

CDR3 sequence: CASSPIAQGAGNTIYF. CDR3 sequence (DNA): TGTGCCAGCTCACCTATCGCACAGGGAGCTGGAAACACCATATATTTT. The V and J genes are TRBV18 and TRBJ1-3; weak D call: TRBD1 (6 bases). Germline CDR1 KGHSH, CDR2 LQKENI. This CDR3 spans 16 amino acids. V lost 3 bases and J 2 bases, leaving 14 bases between the germline ends.

V gene TRBV29-1 combines with J gene TRBJ2-2; 7 bases fit TRBD1. The CDR3 extends over 11 amino acids. CDR1 is SQVTM, CDR2 ANQGSEA, per germline. J lost 5 bases, V lost 6 bases, and 0 bases had no gene match. Written as DNA, the CDR3 is TGCAGCGTGGGACAGACCGGGGAGCTGTTTTTT. Protein product: CSVGQTGELFF.

The chain combines TRBV29-1 with TRBJ2-2, with 9 bases aligning to TRBD2. Germline V gene sequence: CDR1 SQVTM, CDR2 ANQGSEA. The V gene end was trimmed by 7 bases and the J gene end by 4 bases; junction bases not matched to a gene: 7. The CDR3 sequence is 14 residues long. CDR3 in amino acids: CSAGTSLGTGELFF. CDR3 DNA sequence: TGCAGCGCCGGGACTAGCCTTGGCACCGGGGAGCTGTTTTTT.

The J gene is TRBJ1-2, the V gene TRBV10-2; no definite D call. The germline gives CDR1 WSHSY, CDR2 SAAADI. The CDR3 extends over 13 amino acids. V lost 0 bases and J lost 4, with 6 bases in between. CDR3 in amino acids: CASSESESYGYTF. CDR3 in DNA: TGCGCCAGCAGTGAGTCGGAGTCCTATGGCTACACCTTC.

This clone came up once. J is TRBJ1-1 and V is TRBV18; D is undetermined. Per the germline V gene, CDR1 is KGHSH and CDR2 is LQKENI. This CDR3 spans 16 amino acids. V gave up 6 bases and J gave up 1 base, with 18 bases separating them. CDR3 DNA: TGTGCCAGCTCCCTTCACCCGCCCACTCAGAACACTGAAGCTTTCTTT. Translating gives CASSLHPPTQNTEAFF.

The chain carries TRBV7-8 and TRBJ1-5, with D perhaps TRBD1 (6 bases). V lost 4 bases and J 10 bases, leaving 14 bases between the germline ends. The CDR3 consists of 13 residues. Germline V gene sequence: CDR1 SGHVS, CDR2 FQNEAQ. Here the CDR3 reads CASSWGRGTPQHF. The CDR3, as DNA: TGTGCCAGCAGCTGGGGCAGGGGTACCCCCCAGCATTTT.

This chain connects TRBV5-1 to TRBJ1-1; 8 bases map to TRBD1. Germline values: CDR1 SGHRS, CDR2 YFSETQ. V lost 3 bases to trimming and J lost 3 bases; unmatched junction nucleotides: 1. The CDR3 covers 13 residues. The chain's CDR3 is CASSSQGDTEAFF. The CDR3 nucleotides read TGCGCCAGCAGCTCACAGGGGGACACTGAAGCTTTCTTT.

This chain links TRBV20-1 with TRBJ2-5, with D perhaps TRBD2 (6 bases). The germline gives CDR1 DFQATT, CDR2 SNEGSKA (reference sequence). Deletions cut 3 bases from V and 1 base from J, with 15 bases between. CDR3 length equals 15 residues. Here the CDR3 reads CSASPFDGGQETQYF. The CDR3, as DNA: TGCAGTGCTAGTCCTTTTGACGGGGGCCAAGAGACCCAGTACTTC.

The rearrangement joins TRBV5-1 to TRBJ1-1; D not certain. Per the germline V gene, CDR1 is SGHRS and CDR2 is YFSETQ. The CDR3 runs 16 residues. V was pared by 3 bases and J by 1 base, with 16 bases between. The CDR3 DNA reads as TGCGCCAGCAGCTCCGGGGATGGAGGCGCGAACACTGAAGCTTTCTTT. The encoded protein is CASSSGDGGANTEAFF.

The chain is built from TRBV28 and TRBJ2-7, with D maybe TRBD2 (5 bases). The V gene's germline CDR1 is MDHEN and CDR2 SYDVKM. V lost 6 bases to trimming and J lost 3 bases, with 18 bases between them. CDR3 length: 15 amino acids. The CDR3 nucleotides read TGTGCCAGCAGGGCTTACCTGGTAGGAGGCTACGAGCAGTACTTC. Translation gives CASRAYLVGGYEQYF.

The J gene is TRBJ2-2, the V gene TRBV29-1; TRBD2 might be the D (6 bases). Germline V gene data show CDR1 as SQVTM and CDR2 as ANQGSEA. Trimming left V 3 bases short and J 1 base short, with 9 bases between. There are 14 residues in the CDR3. Here the CDR3 reads CSVEGAGNTGELFF. CDR3 nucleotide sequence: TGCAGCGTTGAGGGAGCGGGGAACACCGGGGAGCTGTTTTTT.

The chain joins TRBV5-4 to TRBJ1-4; unclear D gene. This CDR3 spans 15 amino acids. Trimming cost V 4 bases and J 5 bases, with 15 bases left between them. The germline CDR1 and CDR2 sequences are SGHNT and YYREEE (reference sequence). In nucleotides, the CDR3 is TGTGCCAGCAGCGCCGGAGGCGGGTTCAATGAAAAACTGTTTTTT. It codes for CASSAGGGFNEKLFF.

This chain links TRBV7-9 with TRBJ2-2; the D is unclear. Per germline, CDR1 SEHNR and CDR2 FQNEAQ (reference sequence). V gave up 5 bases and J gave up 6 bases, with 10 bases separating them. There are 13 residues in the CDR3. CDR3: CASSLQMAGELFF. CDR3 nucleotide sequence: TGTGCCAGCAGCCTCCAGATGGCCGGGGAGCTGTTTTTT.

The V call is TRBV7-8, the J call TRBJ1-1, with 7 bases aligning to TRBD1. CDR3 length: 14 residues. Germline CDR1 is SGHVS and CDR2 is FQNEAQ. Unmatched junction bases numbered 5, after V lost 3 bases and J lost 4 bases. CDR3 region: CASSFKGARTEAFF. The CDR3 bases are TGTGCCAGCAGCTTTAAGGGGGCGCGCACTGAAGCTTTCTTT.

The chain employs TRBV5-8 and TRBJ2-3, with 8 bases matching TRBD1. This CDR3 is built from 16 residues. The V gene's germline CDR1 is SGHTS and CDR2 YDEGEE. Unmatched junction bases numbered 9, after V lost 4 bases and J lost 2 bases. CDR3 coding DNA: TGTGCCAGCAGCCCCCCAGGGGGCCTAATCACAGATACGCAGTATTTT. Residues: CASSPPGGLITDTQYF. The whole variable domain, remainder taken from reference TRBV5-8 and TRBJ2-3, is EAGVTQSPTHLIKTRGQQATLRCSPISGHTSVYWYQQALGLGLQFLLWYDEGEERNRGNFPPRFSGRQFPNYSSELNVNALELEDSALYLCASSPPGGLITDTQYFGPGTRLTVL.

CDR3 sequence reads: CASSLEGSGRATDTQYF. The CDR3 nucleotides read TGCGCCAGCAGCTTGGAGGGTAGCGGGAGGGCCACAGATACGCAGTATTTT. The genes are TRBV5-1 and TRBJ2-3, with TRBD2 matching 11 bases. This CDR3 is built from 17 residues. J was trimmed by 2 bases and V by 0 bases; bases with no gene match: 5. Germline V lookup: CDR1 SGHRS, CDR2 YFSETQ.

The V call is TRBV10-1, the J call TRBJ1-2; the D gene is possibly TRBD1 (6 bases). Trimming cost V 5 bases and J 5 bases, with 15 bases left between them. The CDR3 consists of 14 residues. Germline assignment: CDR1 WNHNN and CDR2 SYGVQD (reference sequence). CDR3 amino acids: CASSPGQSRYGYTF. CDR3 sequence (DNA): TGCGCCAGCAGTCCCGGACAGTCCCGATATGGCTACACCTTC.

V is TRBV18 and J is TRBJ2-1; possible D gene TRBD2, 6 bases. From germline, CDR1 is KGHSH and CDR2 LQKENI. Trimming left V 6 bases short and J 0 bases short, with 12 bases between. This CDR3 region has 15 residues. The CDR3 here is CASSAGTLSYNEQFF. Written as DNA, the CDR3 is TGTGCCAGCTCCGCCGGGACTCTCTCCTACAATGAGCAGTTCTTC.

This sequence joins TRBV5-4 and TRBJ2-3; D gene unclear. This CDR3 is 12 amino acids long. Trimming left V 1 base short and J 5 bases short, with 5 bases between. Germline V gene lookup returns CDR1 SGHNT and CDR2 YYREEE (reference sequence). The CDR3 loop reads CASSLPLDTQYF. The CDR3 nucleotides are TGTGCCAGCAGCTTGCCCCTAGATACGCAGTATTTT.

The J gene is TRBJ2-5, the V gene TRBV6-4, with D hard to call. The V end was cut by 2 bases, the J end by 3 bases, with 4 bases between. Germline assignment: CDR1 MRHNA and CDR2 SNTAGT. This CDR3 has 12 amino acids. CDR3 coding DNA: TGTGCCAGCAGTGACGACAAAGAGACCCAGTACTTC. This gives the protein CASSDDKETQYF.